These T cell receptor beta chains were read from a single sample in a study of shared T cell receptors in the human thymus. TCRdb's copy holds only in-frame clones and misses some; the assay was immunoSEQ multiplex PCR. The profile shows some 700,000 clones, approximately 85% of them singletons. The data also belong to a second study, concerning human thymus T cells.

Material for sequencing was thymocytes. The receptors originated from a girl under two years old with a congenital heart defect. The CDR3 runs from the conserved cysteine through the conserved F or W. A D gene is named only where the DNA matches it firmly. Part of the rows lack a size; the others show once, few, many or a class for expanded clones.

>13|.|TRBV10-1|.|TRBJ1-2
CASRAEGGHGYTF
TGCGCCAGCAGAGCAGAAGGCGGGCATGGCTACACCTTC
>13|.|TRBV14|.|TRBJ1-1
CASSQSRDTEAFF
TGTGCCAGCAGCCAGAGCCGGGACACTGAAGCTTTCTTT
>12|.|TRBV6-6|.|TRBJ1-2
CASSYGGFGYTF
TGTGCCAGCAGTTACGGCGGGTTCGGCTACACCTTC
>19|.|TRBV9|TRBD2|TRBJ2-5
CASSPRGSGGTVGQETQYF
TGTGCCAGCAGCCCTAGGGGTAGCGGGGGGACCGTGGGACAAGAGACCCAGTACTTC
>13|.|TRBV5-4|TRBD1|TRBJ1-2
CASSFDRGHGYTF
TGTGCCAGCAGCTTCGACAGGGGCCATGGCTACACCTTC
>15|.|TRBV5-1|TRBD1|TRBJ1-1
CASSLRQGANTEAFF
TGCGCCAGCAGCCTTCGACAGGGGGCGAACACTGAAGCTTTCTTT
>16|few|TRBV12-5|TRBD1|TRBJ2-7
CASGLSRDRGLNEQYF
TGTGCTAGTGGCCTATCCAGGGACAGGGGGCTCAACGAGCAGTACTTC
>13|.|TRBV7-3|.|TRBJ2-1
CASSHGRDTEQFF
TGTGCCAGCAGCCACGGAAGGGACACCGAGCAGTTCTTC
>13|.|TRBV18|.|TRBJ2-2
CASSPPGSGELFF
TGTGCCAGCTCACCCCCCGGTAGCGGGGAGCTGTTTTTT
>15|.|TRBV2|.|TRBJ2-1
CASSTGFMMGNEQFF
TGTGCCAGCAGCACAGGGTTCATGATGGGCAATGAGCAGTTCTTC
>15|.|TRBV4-3|TRBD1|TRBJ2-1
CASSRNLKDRAQQFF
TGCGCCAGCAGCCGAAATCTTAAAGACAGGGCACAGCAGTTCTTC
>16|.|TRBV6-6|TRBD1|TRBJ1-1
CASSYPPDRENTEAFF
TGTGCCAGCAGTTACCCCCCCGACAGGGAGAACACTGAAGCTTTCTTT
>15|.|TRBV7-8|.|TRBJ1-5
CASSSGPRVSQPQHF
TGTGCCAGCAGCTCCGGGCCCAGGGTCAGTCAGCCCCAGCATTTT
>15|.|TRBV2|.|TRBJ2-5
CASKVSGGYQETQYF
TGTGCCAGCAAGGTCTCGGGGGGCTACCAAGAGACTCAGTACTTC
>19|.|TRBV14|.|TRBJ1-1
CASSQVFGRAGTLTTEAFF
TGTGCCAGCAGCCAAGTTTTTGGCAGAGCGGGAACTTTGACCACTGAAGCTTTCTTT
>19|.|TRBV4-1|.|TRBJ1-3
CASSQDPRRGASSGNTIYF
TGCGCCAGCAGCCAAGACCCACGGCGCGGGGCCAGCTCTGGAAACACCATATATTTT
>17|.|TRBV28|.|TRBJ2-1
CASSYRSRVRSYNEQFF
TGTGCCAGCAGTTACCGAAGCAGGGTTCGTTCCTACAATGAGCAGTTCTTC
>14|.|TRBV6-5|.|TRBJ1-2
CASSYSAGPYGYTF
TGTGCCAGCAGTTACTCGGCAGGGCCCTATGGCTACACCTTC
>14|.|TRBV14|TRBD2|TRBJ2-2
CASSLAGNTGELFF
TGTGCCAGCAGCCTAGCGGGGAACACCGGGGAGCTGTTTTTT
>19|.|TRBV30|.|TRBJ2-6
CAWSSPPARGTSGANVLTF
TGTGCCTGGAGTTCCCCCCCAGCCAGGGGAACTTCTGGGGCCAACGTCCTGACTTTC
>19|once|TRBV28|TRBD1|TRBJ2-7
CASVPLIGTGIGGSYEQYF
TGTGCCAGCGTTCCCTTGATTGGGACAGGGATTGGGGGATCCTACGAGCAGTACTTC
>15|.|TRBV29-1|TRBD1|TRBJ2-5
CSVREADREKETQYF
TGCAGCGTGAGGGAGGCGGACAGGGAAAAAGAGACCCAGTACTTC
>14|once|TRBV21-1|.|TRBJ1-2
CASVGSPTIYGYTF
TGTGCCAGCGTGGGGAGCCCCACTATCTATGGCTACACCTTC
>15|.|TRBV28|.|TRBJ1-2
CASSLIRGDNYGYTF
TGTGCCAGCAGTTTAATTAGAGGCGATAACTATGGCTACACCTTC